The 24 T cell receptor beta chains below all came from one sample that was sequenced in a study of early T cells in non-severe SARS-CoV-2 infection. TCRdb independently ran MiXCR on the 5' RACE reads; one entry per CDR3 protein. Among 56,000 or so distinct CDR3 sequences, around 8% were seen once, and the ten largest hold approximately 4%. Sequenced material: whole blood. These TCRs come from an adult who was a healthcare worker with PCR-confirmed SARS-CoV-2 infection or an uninfected control (not recorded which).

This clonotype has ten or more counts. This rearrangement joins TRBV28 to TRBJ1-3, with no clear D. Germline CDR1 reads MDHEN; CDR2 reads SYDVKM. V was shortened by 3 bases and J by 2 bases, with 11 bases between the two germline ends. The CDR3 is 15 amino acids. The CDR3 reads CASSFFTQTGNTIYF. The CDR3 DNA follows: TGTGCCAGCAGTTTTTTTACCCAAACTGGAAACACCATATATTTT.

V is TRBV21-1 and J is TRBJ2-7. TRBV21-1 is given as a pseudogene. The CDR3 loop spans 14 amino acids. CDR3 DNA: TGTGCCAGCAGCAAAGGGGAAGCATTCTACGAGCAGTACTTC. It is translated as CASSKGEAFYEQYF.

This clonotype was observed many times. The chain employs TRBV28 and TRBJ2-7; possibly TRBD2 for D (5 bases). The CDR3 is 13 residues long. CDR1 is MDHEN, CDR2 SYDVKM, per germline. V was cut by 3 bases and J by 3 bases, with 9 bases left in between. The CDR3 region is CASSFPGDYEQYF. CDR3 DNA sequence: TGTGCCAGCAGTTTTCCCGGGGACTACGAGCAGTACTTC.

This clonotype occurred many times. The chain couples TRBV28 to TRBJ2-1; D is perhaps TRBD1 (5 bases). Germline values: CDR1 MDHEN, CDR2 SYDVKM. Deletions cut 3 bases from V and 9 bases from J, with 18 bases between. There are 15 residues in the CDR3. CDR3 nucleotide sequence: TGTGCCAGCAGTTTTTGGGGCAGCGTCGCAAGTGAGCAGTTCTTC. It yields the protein CASSFWGSVASEQFF. The whole variable domain, remainder taken from reference TRBV28 and TRBJ2-1, is DVKVTQSSRYLVKRTGEKVFLECVQDMDHENMFWYRQDPGLGLRLIYFSYDVKMKEKGDIPEGYSVSREKKERFSLILESASTNQTSMYLCASSFWGSVASEQFFGPGTRLTVL.

The CDR3 sequence: CASSYSGGEDTQYF. The CDR3 DNA sequence: TGTGCCAGCAGTTATAGCGGGGGAGAGGATACGCAGTATTTT. The gene calls are TRBV11-2 and TRBJ2-3, with 9 bases fitting TRBD2. The CDR3 covers 14 residues. Trimming cost V 6 bases and J 6 bases; bases outside gene matches: 7. Germline CDR1 is SGHAT and CDR2 is FQNNGV.

In its sample, this clonotype was seen a few times. The CDR3 DNA reads TGTGCCAGCAGTTACGGGGGGGCTGAAGATACGCAGTATTTT. This encodes CASSYGGAEDTQYF. The rearrangement uses TRBV6-6 and TRBJ2-3; D perhaps matches TRBD2 (7 bases). The V end lost 2 bases, the J end lost 5 bases, and 11 bases lay between the germline ends. Per germline, CDR1 MNHNY and CDR2 SVGAGI (reference sequence). This CDR3 has 14 residues.

The chain couples TRBV29-1 to TRBJ2-3; D gene uncertain. CDR1 and CDR2 from the germline V gene are SQVTM and ANQGSEA. The CDR3 is made up of 12 amino acids. V lost 4 bases, J lost 2 bases, and 7 bases lay in between. The CDR3 region is CSVALYTDTQYF. In DNA, the CDR3 is TGCAGCGTTGCTCTTTACACAGATACGCAGTATTTT.

The chain is built from TRBV9 and TRBJ1-2; D is possibly TRBD1 (5 bases). The CDR3 sequence is 14 residues long. Trimming removed 4 bases at V and 6 bases at J, with 16 bases between. Per the germline V gene, CDR1 is SGDLS and CDR2 is YYNGEE. CDR3 sequence reads: CASSKGWGENGYTF. The DNA for the CDR3 is TGTGCCAGCAGCAAGGGTTGGGGCGAAAATGGCTACACCTTC.

This clonotype was counted a few times. CDR3 region: CSVGDRGAKNIQYF. CDR3 DNA: TGCAGCGTTGGAGACAGGGGTGCCAAAAACATTCAGTACTTC. The chain joins TRBV29-1 to TRBJ2-4; 8 nucleotides line up with TRBD1. The CDR3 totals 14 residues. From germline, CDR1 is SQVTM and CDR2 ANQGSEA. J gave up 1 base and V 4 bases, and 3 bases lay outside the gene matches.

The table lists this clonotype with a few counts. The CDR3 region has the DNA TGTGCCAGCAGCTCGCCCCCCATCACCTACGAGCAGTACTTC. Its translation: CASSSPPITYEQYF. This sequence joins TRBV7-8 and TRBJ2-7; D gene uncertain. This CDR3 spans 14 amino acids. V was trimmed by 4 bases and J by 2 bases, leaving 12 bases between them. Germline CDR1 reads SGHVS; CDR2 reads FQNEAQ.

This clonotype was detected ten times or more. The DNA of the CDR3 is TGTGCCAGCTCACCAGCCATCCATGAGCAGTTCTTC. Protein sequence: CASSPAIHEQFF. The chain joins TRBV18 to TRBJ2-1; D is unresolved. Germline V CDR1 and CDR2: KGHSH, LQKENI. CDR3 length: 12 residues. Trimming removed 2 bases at V and 8 bases at J, with 7 bases between.

At least ten counts were recorded for this clonotype. The chain couples TRBV27 to TRBJ2-7, with D tentatively TRBD2 (6 bases). CDR3 length equals 16 residues. V lost 2 bases and J 2 bases, leaving 16 bases between the germline ends. Per germline, CDR1 MNHEY and CDR2 SMNVEV (reference sequence). The CDR3 coding sequence is TGTGCCAGCAGTTTAATATCGGGAGCGGCAGCCTACGAGCAGTACTTC. As protein: CASSLISGAAAYEQYF.

In this sample, this clonotype turned up many times. The chain joins TRBV2 to TRBJ1-2, with TRBD1 matching 9 bases. V was clipped by 3 bases and J by 2 bases; unmatched bases: 4. The CDR3 loop spans 15 amino acids. The V gene's germline CDR1 is SNHLY and CDR2 FYNNEI. This CDR3 reads CASSDGQGHNYGYTF. CDR3 DNA sequence: TGTGCCAGCAGTGACGGACAGGGGCACAACTATGGCTACACCTTC.

This clonotype was detected many times. This rearrangement joins TRBV10-3 to TRBJ2-3; 7 nucleotides agree with TRBD1. The CDR3 runs 12 residues. The junction had 4 bases not matched to a gene; V was cut back by 9 bases and J by 4 bases. Germline CDR1 and CDR2: ENHRY and SYGVKD. CDR3 loop: CAIRQGPDTQYF. CDR3 nucleotide sequence: TGTGCCATAAGACAGGGTCCAGATACGCAGTATTTT.

This clonotype was counted between two and nine times. The V call is TRBV19, the J call TRBJ2-3; D is undetermined. Germline-derived CDR1 and CDR2 are LNHDA and SQIVND (reference sequence). The CDR3 runs to 12 residues. V gave up 5 bases and J gave up 6 bases, with 9 bases separating them. The CDR3 DNA reads TGTGCCAGTAGTCAGTCCTCTGATACGCAGTATTTT. This encodes CASSQSSDTQYF.

This clonotype showed up just a few times. In DNA, the CDR3 is TGTGCCAGCAGCTCCGGAGAAAGACCTAGCGTAGATACGCAGTATTTT. Translation: CASSSGERPSVDTQYF. The chain links TRBV11-2 to TRBJ2-3, with D maybe TRBD2 (6 bases). V gave up 4 bases and J gave up 5 bases, with 19 bases separating them. In germline, CDR1 is SGHAT, CDR2 FQNNGV. The CDR3 spans 16 residues.

The sample holds many counts of this clonotype. The CDR3 coding sequence is TGTGCCAGCAGTTCCCGGGACAGGGCGGCCGGGGAGCTGTTTTTT. Its protein is CASSSRDRAAGELFF. This chain joins TRBV28 and TRBJ2-2; 9 nucleotides line up with TRBD1. Germline V gives CDR1 MDHEN, CDR2 SYDVKM. Germline trimming cut 4 bases from V and 6 bases from J; bases unmatched to any gene: 6. The CDR3 contains 15 residues.

This chain connects TRBV20-1 to TRBJ2-3; possible D gene TRBD1, 5 bases. Germline CDR1 and CDR2: DFQATT and SNEGSKA (reference sequence). The CDR3 covers 14 residues. Deletions cut 2 bases from V and 4 bases from J, with 13 bases between. The CDR3 DNA is TGCAGTGCTAGACGGACCTTAGGGGCAGATACGCAGTATTTT. It codes for CSARRTLGADTQYF.

The J gene is TRBJ2-3, the V gene TRBV20-1, with D unclear. The CDR3 consists of 15 residues. V lost 3 bases and J lost 0, with 13 bases in between. Germline values: CDR1 DFQATT, CDR2 SNEGSKA (reference sequence). CDR3 residues: CSASNRMGSTDTQYF. The CDR3 DNA reads TGCAGTGCTAGTAATCGCATGGGTAGCACAGATACGCAGTATTTT.

Only a few counts were recorded for this clonotype. The chain recombines TRBV5-1 with TRBJ1-5; 8 bases align to TRBD1. J gave up 3 bases and V 0 bases, and 2 bases lay outside the gene matches. CDR1 and CDR2 from the germline V gene are SGHRS and YFSETQ. The CDR3 spans 15 residues. DNA for the CDR3: TGCGCCAGCAGCTTGGGACAGGGGTTCAATCAGCCCCAGCATTTT. This gives the protein CASSLGQGFNQPQHF.

In this sample, this clonotype turned up many times. The chain couples TRBV19 to TRBJ2-3; 8 bases are a match to TRBD1. CDR1 is LNHDA and CDR2 is SQIVND in the germline V gene (reference sequence). Trimming at V came to 5 bases and at J to 6 bases, leaving 7 bases not matched to a gene. The CDR3 extends over 14 amino acids. The CDR3 DNA is TGTGCCAGTAGTCTGGGGACAGGTAGCGATACGCAGTATTTT. This sequence encodes CASSLGTGSDTQYF. Full variable domain (rest looked up from reference TRBV19 and TRBJ2-3): DGGITQSPKYLFRKEGQNVTLSCEQNLNHDAMYWYRQDPGQGLRLIYYSQIVNDFQKGDIAEGYSVSREKKESFPLTVTSAQKNPTAFYLCASSLGTGSDTQYFGPGTRLTVL.

This clonotype has a count of ten or more. This chain uses TRBV15 with TRBJ1-1; 7 bases are shared with TRBD1. The trim removed 2 bases at V and 1 base at J, leaving 4 bases unmatched. The V gene's germline CDR1 is LNHNV and CDR2 YYDKDF (reference sequence). This CDR3 is built from 15 residues. In DNA, the CDR3 is TGTGCCACCAGCAGACGTGGACAGGCGAACACTGAAGCTTTCTTT. This encodes CATSRRGQANTEAFF.

This clonotype was found a few times. The chain is built from TRBV20-1 and TRBJ2-4; D not certain. CDR3 length equals 14 residues. V was shortened by 0 bases and J by 0 bases, with 6 bases between the two germline ends. The germline V gene has CDR1 DFQATT and CDR2 SNEGSKA (reference sequence). In nucleotides, the CDR3 is TGCAGTGCTAGAGATGGTGCAGCCAAAAACATTCAGTACTTC. It encodes CSARDGAAKNIQYF.

About this clonotype itself: An end of the junction differs from the germline gene, which may be a read error. The chain employs TRBV7-2 and TRBJ2-3; D ambiguous. CDR3 size: 14 residues. Germline CDR1 and CDR2: SGHTA and FQGNSA. DNA of the CDR3: TGTGCCAGCAGCTCCCGTGGGTCCAGCCCTAGTGGAGATTTT. Translation gives CASSSRGSSPSGDF.